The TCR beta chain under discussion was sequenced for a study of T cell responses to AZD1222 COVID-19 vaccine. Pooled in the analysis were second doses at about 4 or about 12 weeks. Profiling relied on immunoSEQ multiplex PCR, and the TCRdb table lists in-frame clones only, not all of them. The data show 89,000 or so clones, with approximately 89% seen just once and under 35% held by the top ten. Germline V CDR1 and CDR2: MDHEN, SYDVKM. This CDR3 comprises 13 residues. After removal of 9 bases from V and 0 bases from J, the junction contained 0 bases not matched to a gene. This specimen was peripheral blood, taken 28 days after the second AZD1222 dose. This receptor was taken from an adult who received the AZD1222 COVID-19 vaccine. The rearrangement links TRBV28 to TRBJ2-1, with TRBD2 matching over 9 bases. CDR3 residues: CASSGSSYNEQFF. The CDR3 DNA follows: TGTGCCAGTAGCGGGAGCTCCTACAATGAGCAGTTCTTC.